A single sample is the source of the 28 T cell receptor beta chains below, sequenced in a study of beta chain features in type 1 diabetes. Expressed TCRB transcripts were sequenced because the entire RNA isolate underwent reverse transcription. Some clones are missing from TCRdb's copy, which holds only in-frame ones; the method was immunoSEQ multiplex PCR. The profile covers about 230,000 clones, with roughly 9.6% appearing a single time and approximately 0.035% taken by the ten largest. Source material: naive CD4+ T cells from blood. The source is a young woman in good health.

The J gene is TRBJ1-2, the V gene TRBV6-1, with D unclear. The CDR3 runs to 15 residues. The ends were cut back, 2 bases at V and 8 bases at J, with 18 bases in the middle. Per the germline V gene, CDR1 is MNHNS and CDR2 is SASEGT. In nucleotides, the CDR3 is TGTGCCAGCAGTGAACCCTCGGTCGTTGCGGGGGGCTACACCTTC. It specifies CASSEPSVVAGGYTF.

This clone was seen a handful of times. The chain combines TRBV6-6 with TRBJ1-5; maybe TRBD1 (5 bases). This CDR3 has 12 amino acids. The germline V and J ends were trimmed by 10 bases and 13 bases, with 20 bases remaining between them. Germline V gives CDR1 MNHNY, CDR2 SVGAGI (reference sequence). The CDR3 protein is CATYPGGRWQHF. DNA of the CDR3: TGTGCCACTTATCCGGGGGGGAGGTGGCAGCATTTT.

This chain links TRBV6-1 with TRBJ1-1; TRBD1 is a possible D gene (5 bases). The CDR3 runs 15 residues. Trimming shortened V by 8 bases and J by 0 bases, and 16 bases separated the two germline ends. From germline, CDR1 is MNHNS and CDR2 SASEGT. The DNA for the CDR3 is TGTGCCAGCTACCGACAGAACTTCATGAACACTGAAGCTTTCTTT. Protein sequence: CASYRQNFMNTEAFF.

J is TRBJ2-3 and V is TRBV7-9, with a possible D match to TRBD1 (6 bases). The germline V and J ends were trimmed by 6 bases and 2 bases, with 15 bases remaining between them. CDR1 and CDR2 from the germline V gene are SEHNR and FQNEAQ (reference sequence). The CDR3 length is 15 residues. The CDR3 loop reads CASSPGHLNTDTQYF. The CDR3 nucleotides are TGTGCCAGCAGTCCGGGACACCTGAACACAGATACGCAGTATTTT. Full variable domain (missing parts from reference TRBV7-9 and TRBJ2-3): DTGVSQNPRHKITKRGQNVTFRCDPISEHNRLYWYRQTLGQGPEFLTYFQNEAQLEKSRLLSDRFSAERPKGSFSTLEIQRTEQGDSAMYLCASSPGHLNTDTQYFGPGTRLTVL.

The chain links TRBV28 to TRBJ1-1; D not certain. Germline values: CDR1 MDHEN, CDR2 SYDVKM. The CDR3 is 13 residues long. Trimming stripped 2 bases from V and 11 bases from J, with 15 bases between. The CDR3 loop reads CASSLPGGLDAFF. DNA of the CDR3: TGTGCCAGCAGTTTACCCGGAGGACTCGACGCTTTCTTT.

This clone occurred a few times. The chain employs TRBV5-1 and TRBJ2-7; D possibly corresponds to TRBD2 (6 bases). The germline V and J ends were trimmed by 5 bases and 0 bases, with 15 bases remaining between them. The CDR3 length is 15 residues. CDR1 is SGHRS, CDR2 YFSETQ, per germline. CDR3 region: CASREGLRSSYEQYF. The CDR3 DNA sequence: TGCGCCAGCAGGGAGGGTCTAAGGAGCTCCTACGAGCAGTACTTC. Combining the CDR3 with reference TRBV5-1 and TRBJ2-7 gives the whole variable domain KAGVTQTPRYLIKTRGQQVTLSCSPISGHRSVSWYQQTPGQGLQFLFEYFSETQRNKGNFPGRFSGRQFSNSRSEMNVSTLELGDSALYLCASREGLRSSYEQYFGPGTRLTVT.

This clone showed up just a few times. The V gene is TRBV18, the J gene TRBJ2-7, with 8 nucleotides matching TRBD2. This CDR3 comprises 14 residues. From germline, CDR1 is KGHSH and CDR2 LQKENI. The V segment lost 3 bases and the J segment 5 bases; nucleotides outside the gene matches: 6. The CDR3 is CASSPTGLDDEQYF. The CDR3 coding sequence is TGTGCCAGCTCACCCACGGGACTAGACGACGAGCAGTACTTC.

The rearrangement links TRBV5-1 to TRBJ2-1; tentatively, D is TRBD1 (6 bases). From germline, CDR1 is SGHRS and CDR2 YFSETQ. The CDR3 totals 15 residues. The V end lost 0 bases, the J end lost 7 bases, and 14 bases lay between the germline ends. The CDR3 region has the DNA TGCGCCAGCAGCTTGGGGGACAACCGCGGAAATGAGCAGTTCTTC. It codes for CASSLGDNRGNEQFF.

This clone occurred a few times. This chain joins TRBV21-1 and TRBJ2-7; TRBD1 reflects the table's D call only, with no check against the DNA. TRBV21-1 is deemed a pseudogene. The CDR3 extends over 14 amino acids. CDR3 residues: CASSAHGHRSEQYF. The CDR3 bases are TGTGCCAGCAGCGCACATGGTCACAGGAGCGAGCAGTACTTC.

Notes on this clone: The germline gene is not matched at one end of the junction; a read error may be the cause. The chain has TRBV7-7 and TRBJ2-3; 7 bases are shared with TRBD1. There are 14 residues in the CDR3. The germline V gene encodes CDR1 SSHAT and CDR2 FNYEAQ (reference sequence). The CDR3 sequence is CASSPGQYTDTQYF. CDR3 DNA sequence: TGTGCTAGCAGCCCGGGACAGTACACAGATACGCAGTATTTT.

This clone was recorded a few times. The CDR3 spells CASSLPDRGYEQYF. The CDR3 region has the DNA TGTGCCAGCAGCTTGCCGGACAGGGGCTACGAGCAGTACTTC. The chain combines TRBV5-6 with TRBJ2-7; 9 bases line up with TRBD1. CDR1 and CDR2 from the germline V gene are SGHDT and YYEEEE. The CDR3 covers 14 residues. The trim removed 1 base at V and 3 bases at J, leaving 2 bases unmatched.

This clone showed up just a few times. The chain carries TRBV5-1 and TRBJ1-1; D call uncertain. The CDR3 runs 14 residues. The germline CDR1 and CDR2 sequences are SGHRS and YFSETQ. Trimming cost V 0 bases and J 0 bases, with 6 bases left between them. In DNA, the CDR3 is TGCGCCAGCAGCTTGGGGCGGGTGAACACTGAAGCTTTCTTT. Protein: CASSLGRVNTEAFF.

In this sample, this clone turned up a few times. Other DNA sequences from this sample encode an identical CDR3 as well. The CDR3 reads CASRPEMNTEAFF. The CDR3 DNA reads TGTGCCAGCAGACCCGAGATGAACACTGAAGCTTTCTTT. The chain uses TRBV2 and TRBJ1-1; no reliable D call. The CDR3 runs to 13 residues. Trimming took 6 bases from V and 0 from J, leaving 8 bases between them. Germline CDR1 is SNHLY and CDR2 is FYNNEI.

The chain combines TRBV6-5 with TRBJ2-1; a weak D match, TRBD2 (6 bases). V dropped 6 bases and J dropped 5 bases, with 14 bases sitting between them. The germline CDR1 and CDR2 sequences are MNHEY and SVGAGI. The CDR3 is 14 residues long. CDR3 sequence (DNA): TGTGCCAGCAGCCGACTAGACCTGAACAATGAGCAGTTCTTC. Amino acids: CASSRLDLNNEQFF.

This clone has only a few counts. V gene TRBV5-1 combines with J gene TRBJ2-2, with 7 bases that match TRBD1. V lost 4 bases and J lost 3; bases outside the gene matches: 6. This CDR3 is 15 amino acids long. Germline assignment: CDR1 SGHRS and CDR2 YFSETQ. The CDR3 coding sequence is TGCGCCAGCAGCCAAGACAGGGTGTACACCGGGGAGCTGTTTTTT. Amino acids: CASSQDRVYTGELFF.

The genes are TRBV18 and TRBJ1-2; 10 positions match TRBD1. Germline loops: CDR1 KGHSH, CDR2 LQKENI. This CDR3 has 20 amino acids. V trimming: 5 bases; J trimming: 3 bases; junction bases outside the gene matches: 21. The CDR3 bases are TGTGCCAGCTCAACTTACCAACTCAACCCCTCGACAGGGGGCGACTATGGCTACACCTTC. Its translation is CASSTYQLNPSTGGDYGYTF. Together with reference TRBV18 and TRBJ1-2, the CDR3 gives the full variable domain: NAGVMQNPRHLVRRRGQEARLRCSPMKGHSHVYWYRQLPEEGLKFMVYLQKENIIDESGMPKERFSAEFPKEGPSILRIQQVVRGDSAAYFCASSTYQLNPSTGGDYGYTFGSGTRLTVV.

This rearrangement joins TRBV5-1 to TRBJ2-5; possibly TRBD2 for D (6 bases). Between the trimmed V and J ends, which lost 0 bases and 3 bases, there was a span of 9 bases. This CDR3 spans 14 amino acids. Germline loops: CDR1 SGHRS, CDR2 YFSETQ. CDR3 bases: TGCGCCAGCAGCTTGGAAGGAGGGGAAGAGACCCAGTACTTC. It yields the protein CASSLEGGEETQYF.

The rearrangement links TRBV19 to TRBJ1-5; 9 nucleotides line up with TRBD1. CDR1 and CDR2 from the germline V gene are LNHDA and SQIVND (reference sequence). The junction had 3 bases not matched to a gene; V was cut back by 3 bases and J by 3 bases. This CDR3 has 15 residues. The DNA of the CDR3 is TGTGCCAGTAGTATCCGGACAGGGGTCAATCAGCCCCAGCATTTT. Translated: CASSIRTGVNQPQHF.

The chain couples TRBV4-1 to TRBJ2-3; D perhaps matches TRBD1 (6 bases). The CDR3 contains 16 residues. CDR1 is MGHRA and CDR2 is YSYEKL in the germline V gene. V was pared by 1 base and J by 2 bases, with 13 bases between. CDR3 coding DNA: TGCGCCAGCAGCCAAGGGGACACCAAACCCACAGATACGCAGTATTTT. The encoded protein is CASSQGDTKPTDTQYF.

Points on this clone: This clone may be a read error of a much larger clone one base away. The chain is built from TRBV6-6 and TRBJ2-1; 11 bases are a match to TRBD2. V lost 6 bases and J lost 5; bases outside the gene matches: 6. CDR1 is MNHNY, CDR2 SVGAGI, per germline (reference sequence). The CDR3 length is 15 residues. CDR3 sequence reads: CASSAGTSGNNEQFF. The CDR3 nucleotides are TGTGCCAGCAGCGCCGGGACTAGCGGAAACAATGAGCAGTTCTTC.

This clone was recorded at least ten times. This chain connects TRBV7-9 to TRBJ2-5; D is perhaps TRBD1 (6 bases). The CDR3 covers 15 residues. Trimming removed 6 bases from V and 2 bases from J, with 16 bases in between. Germline lookup yields CDR1 SEHNR and CDR2 FQNEAQ (reference sequence). The CDR3 coding sequence is TGTGCCAGCAGATCAGGACAGACGATACAAGAGACCCAGTACTTC. Translation: CASRSGQTIQETQYF.

This clone was found a few times. This chain links TRBV30 with TRBJ1-2, with TRBD1 identical over 9 bases. This CDR3 is built from 14 residues. The germline V gene has CDR1 GTSNPN and CDR2 SVGIG (reference sequence). V lost 3 bases, J lost 4 bases, and 6 bases stayed unmatched. CDR3 loop: CAWSRDRVGYGYTF. For the CDR3, the DNA is TGTGCCTGGAGCCGGGACAGGGTAGGCTATGGCTACACCTTC.

The chain is built from TRBV7-3 and TRBJ2-3, with D uncertain. Trimming removed 2 bases at V and 3 bases at J, with 9 bases between. Germline V lookup: CDR1 SGHTA, CDR2 FQGTGA. This CDR3 has 14 residues. The DNA for the CDR3 is TGTGCCAGCAGCTTAGGGCCTGGTACAGATACGCAGTATTTT. This gives the protein CASSLGPGTDTQYF.

The chain couples TRBV11-2 to TRBJ2-7; 9 nucleotides match TRBD2. The CDR3 sequence is 13 residues long. V was clipped by 6 bases and J by 6 bases; unmatched bases: 6. Per germline, CDR1 SGHAT and CDR2 FQNNGV. CDR3 residues: CASSPLSGGEQYF. The CDR3 DNA reads as TGTGCCAGCAGTCCCCTTAGCGGGGGCGAGCAGTACTTC.

This clone was seen only a few times. This chain connects TRBV6-5 to TRBJ2-7, with 7 bases fitting TRBD2. Germline CDR1 reads MNHEY; CDR2 reads SVGAGI. Losses at the gene ends were 6 bases for V and 3 bases for J; bases not matched to a gene: 8. There are 14 residues in the CDR3. CDR3 DNA sequence: TGTGCCAGCAGGAACCGGGACTACGGCTACGAGCAGTACTTC. Translated, it gives CASRNRDYGYEQYF.

The V gene is TRBV7-2, the J gene TRBJ2-1; TRBD2 aligns across 14 bases. The CDR3 is 18 residues long. Trimming removed 3 bases from V and 1 base from J; junction bases left unmatched: 5. Germline V gene data show CDR1 as SGHTA and CDR2 as FQGNSA. CDR3 residues: CASSFPTSGGGSYNEQFF. CDR3 DNA: TGTGCCAGCAGCTTCCCGACTAGCGGGGGGGGATCCTACAATGAGCAGTTCTTC. Full variable domain (missing parts from reference TRBV7-2 and TRBJ2-1): GAGVSQSPSNKVTEKGKDVELRCDPISGHTALYWYRQSLGQGLEFLIYFQGNSAPDKSGLPSDRFSAERTGGSVSTLTIQRTQQEDSAVYLCASSFPTSGGGSYNEQFFGPGTRLTVL.

This clone was recorded many times. V usage is TRBV29-1 and J usage is TRBJ2-1; tentative D call: TRBD2 (5 bases). Germline loops: CDR1 SQVTM, CDR2 ANQGSEA. V was cut by 5 bases and J by 15 bases, with 14 bases left in between. CDR3 size: 10 residues. CDR3 sequence: CSVMTDSRFF. DNA of the CDR3: TGCAGCGTTATGACGGACTCAAGGTTCTTC.

The chain is built from TRBV29-1 and TRBJ1-1, with a tentative D call TRBD1 (5 bases). This CDR3 has 12 residues. The germline V gene has CDR1 SQVTM and CDR2 ANQGSEA. V was pared by 2 bases and J by 4 bases, with 8 bases between. As DNA, the CDR3 is TGCAGCGTTGAAAGCAGGGTCACTGAAGCTTTCTTT. Translation gives CSVESRVTEAFF.